This T cell receptor beta chain was profiled in a study of somatic mutations in cytotoxic T cells in rheumatoid arthritis. Germline CDR1 SGDLS, CDR2 YYNGEE. Trimming removed 0 bases from V and 2 bases from J; junction bases left unmatched: 5. This CDR3 comprises 16 residues. Profiling relied on immunoSEQ multiplex PCR, and the TCRdb table lists in-frame clones only, not all of them. The data show about 16,000 clones, 60% to 80% seen once. This clonotype was sampled from an adult with rheumatoid arthritis. Sequencing used CD8+ T cells sorted from blood. The chain has TRBV9 and TRBJ2-7, with 10 bases identical to TRBD2. DNA of the CDR3: TGTGCCAGCAGCGTAGGGGGACTAGCGTCACCCTACGAGCAGTACTTC. Translated: CASSVGGLASPYEQYF.